This T cell receptor beta chain stems from a study of shared clonotypes between healthy human individuals. Study at large: Aged 18 to 49, the donors were a couple of women and a few men. There were three CD4 naive, three CD4 memory, two CD8 naive and one CD8 memory plates per donor. General study findings and limits: Estimated clonotype richness was generally higher in naive than memory subsets. The naive CD4 repertoires of a handful of donors were compared, and approximately 5% of clonotypes were shared.

Assay used: immunoSEQ multiplex PCR; TCRdb lists only in-frame clones, some missing. The table includes some 740,000 clones, about 92% detected once. This CDR3 contains 16 residues. The V gene's germline CDR1 is PRHDT and CDR2 FYEKMQ (reference sequence). Trimming cost V 5 bases and J 3 bases, with 20 bases left between them. CD45RO-negative cells were positively selected for CCR7, leaving out terminally differentiated effector memory CD45RA+ cells. Comment on this clone: Antigen: not known.

The clonotype originates from a young man in good health. This chain connects TRBV13 to TRBJ2-7, with D possibly matching TRBD2 (7 bases). Sequenced sample: naive CD8+ T cells sorted from blood. CDR3 protein: CASSPLGGASGYEQYF. CDR3 in DNA: TGTGCCAGCAGCCCGTTAGGGGGGGCTAGCGGCTACGAGCAGTACTTC.